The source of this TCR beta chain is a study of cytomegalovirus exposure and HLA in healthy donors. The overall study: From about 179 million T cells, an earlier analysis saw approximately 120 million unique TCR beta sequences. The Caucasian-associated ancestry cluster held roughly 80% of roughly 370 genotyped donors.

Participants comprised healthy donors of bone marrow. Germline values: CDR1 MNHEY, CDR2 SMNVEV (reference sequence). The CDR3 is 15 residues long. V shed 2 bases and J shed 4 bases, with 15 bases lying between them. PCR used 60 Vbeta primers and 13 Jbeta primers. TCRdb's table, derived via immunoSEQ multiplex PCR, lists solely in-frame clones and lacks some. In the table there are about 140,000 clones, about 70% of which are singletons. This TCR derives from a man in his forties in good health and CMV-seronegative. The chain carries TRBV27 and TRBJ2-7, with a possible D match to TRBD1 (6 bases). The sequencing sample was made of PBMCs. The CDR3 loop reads CASSLGGTPTYEQYF. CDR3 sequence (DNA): TGTGCCAGCAGTTTAGGTGGGACACCAACTTACGAGCAGTACTTC.